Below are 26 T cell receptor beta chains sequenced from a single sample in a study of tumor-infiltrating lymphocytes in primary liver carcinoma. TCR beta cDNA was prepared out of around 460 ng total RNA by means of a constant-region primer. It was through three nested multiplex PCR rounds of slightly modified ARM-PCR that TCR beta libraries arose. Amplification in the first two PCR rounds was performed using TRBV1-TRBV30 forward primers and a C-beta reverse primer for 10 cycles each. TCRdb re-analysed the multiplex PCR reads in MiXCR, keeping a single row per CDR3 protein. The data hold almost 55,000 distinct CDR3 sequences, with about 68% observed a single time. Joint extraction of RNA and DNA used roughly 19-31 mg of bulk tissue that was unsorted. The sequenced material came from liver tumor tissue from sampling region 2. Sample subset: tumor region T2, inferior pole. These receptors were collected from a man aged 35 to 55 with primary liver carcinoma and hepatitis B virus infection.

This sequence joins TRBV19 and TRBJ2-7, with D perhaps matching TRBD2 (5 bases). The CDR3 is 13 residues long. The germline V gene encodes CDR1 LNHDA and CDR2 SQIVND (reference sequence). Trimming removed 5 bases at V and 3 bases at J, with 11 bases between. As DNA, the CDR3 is TGTGCCAGTAGTGAGGGTTGGATCTACGAGCAGTACTTC. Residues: CASSEGWIYEQYF.

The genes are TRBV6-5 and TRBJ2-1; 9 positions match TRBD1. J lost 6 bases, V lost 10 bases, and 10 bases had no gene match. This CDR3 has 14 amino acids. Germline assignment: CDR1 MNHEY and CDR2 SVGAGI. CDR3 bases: TGTGCCAATAGTTGGCAGGACAGGGGCAATGAGCAGTTCTTC. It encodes CANSWQDRGNEQFF.

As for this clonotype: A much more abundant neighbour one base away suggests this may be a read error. The CDR3 DNA reads as TGTGCCAGCATCACAGCTAGGGAGCAGTTCTTC. Residues: CASITAREQFF. The chain is built from TRBV28 and TRBJ2-1, with unresolved D. In germline, CDR1 is MDHEN, CDR2 SYDVKM. V was cut by 7 bases and J by 10 bases, with 11 bases left in between. CDR3 size: 11 residues.

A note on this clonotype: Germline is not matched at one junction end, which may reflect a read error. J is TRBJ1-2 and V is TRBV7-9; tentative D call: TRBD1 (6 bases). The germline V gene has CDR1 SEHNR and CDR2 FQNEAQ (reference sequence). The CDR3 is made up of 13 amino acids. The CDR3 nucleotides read TGTGCCAGCAGTCGCCAGGACAGAAATGACTACAGCTTC. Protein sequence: CASSRQDRNDYSF.

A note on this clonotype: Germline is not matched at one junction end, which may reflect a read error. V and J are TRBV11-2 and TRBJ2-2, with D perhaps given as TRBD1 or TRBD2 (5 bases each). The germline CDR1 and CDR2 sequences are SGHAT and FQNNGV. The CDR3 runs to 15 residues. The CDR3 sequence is CASGLLRADTGEMFF. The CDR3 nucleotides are TGTGCCAGCGGCTTACTCAGGGCGGACACCGGGGAGATGTTTTTT.

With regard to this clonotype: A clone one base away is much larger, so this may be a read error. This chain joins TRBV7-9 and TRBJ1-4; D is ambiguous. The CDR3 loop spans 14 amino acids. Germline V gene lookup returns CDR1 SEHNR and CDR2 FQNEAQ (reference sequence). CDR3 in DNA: TGTGCCAGCAGCTTAGTGGGTACTAATGATAAACTGTTTTTT. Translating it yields CASSLVGTNDKLFF.

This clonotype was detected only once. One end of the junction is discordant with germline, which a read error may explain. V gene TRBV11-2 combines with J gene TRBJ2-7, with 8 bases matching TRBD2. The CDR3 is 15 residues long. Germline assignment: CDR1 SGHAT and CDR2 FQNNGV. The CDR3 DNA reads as TGTACCAGCAGCTCTTTACCGCGGGAGGTCTACGAGCAGAACTTC. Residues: CTSSSLPREVYEQNF.

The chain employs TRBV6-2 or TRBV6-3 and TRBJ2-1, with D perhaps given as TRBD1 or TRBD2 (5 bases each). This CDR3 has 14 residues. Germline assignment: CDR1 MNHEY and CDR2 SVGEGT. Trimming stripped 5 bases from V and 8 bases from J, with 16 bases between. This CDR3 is CASSTGTSYDEQFF. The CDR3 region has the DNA TGTGCCAGCAGTACCGGGACCTCCTATGATGAGCAGTTCTTC.

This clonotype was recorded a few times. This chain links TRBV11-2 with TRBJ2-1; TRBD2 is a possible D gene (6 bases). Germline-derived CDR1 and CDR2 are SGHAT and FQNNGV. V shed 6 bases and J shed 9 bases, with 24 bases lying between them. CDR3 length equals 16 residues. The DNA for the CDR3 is TGTGCCAGCAGTTTGGATATCGGACTAACTATGGGTGAGCAGTTCTTC. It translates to CASSLDIGLTMGEQFF.

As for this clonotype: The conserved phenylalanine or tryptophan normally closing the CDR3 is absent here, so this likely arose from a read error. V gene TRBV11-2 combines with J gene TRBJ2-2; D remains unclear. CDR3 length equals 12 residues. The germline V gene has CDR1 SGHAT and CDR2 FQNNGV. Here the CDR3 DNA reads TGTGTCAGCAGCACAAACGCCGGGGAGCTGTTTATT. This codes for CVSSTNAGELFI.

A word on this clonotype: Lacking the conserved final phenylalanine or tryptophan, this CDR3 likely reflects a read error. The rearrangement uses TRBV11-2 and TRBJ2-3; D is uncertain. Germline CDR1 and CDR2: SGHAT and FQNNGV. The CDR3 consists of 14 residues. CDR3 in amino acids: CANSPFQLPDTQYS. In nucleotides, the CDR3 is TGTGCCAACAGCCCATTTCAACTGCCAGATACGCAGTATTCT.

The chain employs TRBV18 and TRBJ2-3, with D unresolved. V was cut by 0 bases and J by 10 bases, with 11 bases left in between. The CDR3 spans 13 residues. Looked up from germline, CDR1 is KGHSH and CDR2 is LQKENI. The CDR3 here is CASSPPYQDPQYF. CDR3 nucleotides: TGTGCCAGCTCACCACCGTATCAGGACCCGCAGTATTTT. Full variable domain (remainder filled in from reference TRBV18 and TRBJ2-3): NAGVMQNPRHLVRRRGQEARLRCSPMKGHSHVYWYRQLPEEGLKFMVYLQKENIIDESGMPKERFSAEFPKEGPSILRIQQVVRGDSAAYFCASSPPYQDPQYFGPGTRLTVL.

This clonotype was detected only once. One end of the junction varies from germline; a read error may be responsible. In DNA form, the CDR3 reads TGCACCAGCAGCTTAGCGGGAGGGCGCATAGATACGCAGTATTTT. This gives the protein CTSSLAGGRIDTQYF. The chain employs TRBV5-1 and TRBJ2-3; 11 nucleotides agree with TRBD2. Germline values: CDR1 SGHRS, CDR2 YFSETQ. The CDR3 totals 15 residues.

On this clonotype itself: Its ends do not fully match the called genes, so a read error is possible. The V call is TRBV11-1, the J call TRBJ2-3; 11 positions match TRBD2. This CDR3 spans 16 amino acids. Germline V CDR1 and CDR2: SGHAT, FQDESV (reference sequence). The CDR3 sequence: CANSKGLAVSTDTHYF. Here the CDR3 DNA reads TGTGCTAACAGCAAGGGACTAGCGGTTAGCACAGATACGCATTATTTT.

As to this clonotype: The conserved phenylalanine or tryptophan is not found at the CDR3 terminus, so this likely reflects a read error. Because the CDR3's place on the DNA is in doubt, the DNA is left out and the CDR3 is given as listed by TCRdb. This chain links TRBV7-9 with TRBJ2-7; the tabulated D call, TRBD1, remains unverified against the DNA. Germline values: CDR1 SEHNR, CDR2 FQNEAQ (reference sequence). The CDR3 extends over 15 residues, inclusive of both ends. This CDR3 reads CASSFTVGAIYEQYS.

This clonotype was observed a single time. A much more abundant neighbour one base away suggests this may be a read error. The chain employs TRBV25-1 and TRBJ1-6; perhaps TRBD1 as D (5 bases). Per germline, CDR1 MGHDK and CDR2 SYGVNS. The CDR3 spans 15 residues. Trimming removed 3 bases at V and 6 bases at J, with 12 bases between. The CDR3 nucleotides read TGTGCCAGCAGTGATACGGGGGGGTCTAATTCACCCCTCCACTTT. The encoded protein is CASSDTGGSNSPLHF.

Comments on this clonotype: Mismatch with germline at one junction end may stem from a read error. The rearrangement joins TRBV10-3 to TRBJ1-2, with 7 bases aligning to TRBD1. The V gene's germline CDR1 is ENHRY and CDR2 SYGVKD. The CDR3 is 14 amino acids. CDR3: CAISLQGEGRGYIF. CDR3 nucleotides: TGTGCCATCAGCCTTCAGGGGGAAGGTCGTGGCTACATCTTC.

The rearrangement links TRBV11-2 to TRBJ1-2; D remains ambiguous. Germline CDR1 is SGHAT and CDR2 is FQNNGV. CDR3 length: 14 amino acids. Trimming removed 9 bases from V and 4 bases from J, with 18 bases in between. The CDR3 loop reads CARRERDTTYGYTF. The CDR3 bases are TGTGCCAGGAGGGAGAGGGATACCACCTATGGCTACACCTTC.

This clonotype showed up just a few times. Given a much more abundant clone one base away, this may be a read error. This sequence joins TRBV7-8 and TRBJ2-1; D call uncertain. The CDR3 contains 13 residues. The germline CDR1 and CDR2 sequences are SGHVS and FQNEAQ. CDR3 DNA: TGTGCCAGCAGCCCACGCAGAGACAATAAGCAGTTCTTC. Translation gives CASSPRRDNKQFF.

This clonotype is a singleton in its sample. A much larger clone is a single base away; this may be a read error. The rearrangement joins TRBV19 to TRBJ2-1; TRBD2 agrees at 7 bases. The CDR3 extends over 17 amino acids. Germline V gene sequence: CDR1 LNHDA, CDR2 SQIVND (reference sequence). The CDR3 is CASSIWWASGEYNEQSF. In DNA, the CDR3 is TGTGCCAGTAGTATCTGGTGGGCTAGCGGAGAATACAATGAGCAGTCCTTC. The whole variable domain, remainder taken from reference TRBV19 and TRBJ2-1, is DGGITQSPKYLFRKEGQNVTLSCEQNLNHDAMYWYRQDPGQGLRLIYYSQIVNDFQKGDIAEGYSVSREKKESFPLTVTSAQKNPTAFYLCASSIWWASGEYNEQSFGPGTRLTVL.

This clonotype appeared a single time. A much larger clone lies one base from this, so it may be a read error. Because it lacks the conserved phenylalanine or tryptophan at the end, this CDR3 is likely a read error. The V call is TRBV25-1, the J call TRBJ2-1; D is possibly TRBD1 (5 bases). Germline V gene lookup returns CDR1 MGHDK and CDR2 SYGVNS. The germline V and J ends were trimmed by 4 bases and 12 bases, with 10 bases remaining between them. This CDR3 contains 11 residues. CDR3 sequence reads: CASSVGDWQFS. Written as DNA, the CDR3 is TGTGCCAGCAGTGTAGGGGATTGGCAGTTCTCC.

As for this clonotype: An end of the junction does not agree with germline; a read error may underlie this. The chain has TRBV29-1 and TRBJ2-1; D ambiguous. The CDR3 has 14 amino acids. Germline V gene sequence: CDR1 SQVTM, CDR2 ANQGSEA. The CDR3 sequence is CSVARTPQFNKQFF. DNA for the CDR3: TGCAGCGTTGCCCGGACGCCTCAATTCAATAAGCAATTCTTC.

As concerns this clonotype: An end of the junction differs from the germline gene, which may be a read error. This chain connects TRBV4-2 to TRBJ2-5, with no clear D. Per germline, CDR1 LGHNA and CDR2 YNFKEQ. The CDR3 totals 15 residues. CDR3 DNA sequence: TGTGCCAGCAGCCAAGATACACCGCCTCAAGAGACACAGTACTTC. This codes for CASSQDTPPQETQYF.

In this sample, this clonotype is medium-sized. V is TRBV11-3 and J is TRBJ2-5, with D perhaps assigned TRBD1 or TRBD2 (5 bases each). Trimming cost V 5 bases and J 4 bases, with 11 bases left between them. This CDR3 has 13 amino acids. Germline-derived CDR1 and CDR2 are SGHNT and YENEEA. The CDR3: CASSRGTVETQYF. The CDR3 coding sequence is TGTGCCAGCAGCAGAGGGACCGTAGAGACCCAGTACTTC.

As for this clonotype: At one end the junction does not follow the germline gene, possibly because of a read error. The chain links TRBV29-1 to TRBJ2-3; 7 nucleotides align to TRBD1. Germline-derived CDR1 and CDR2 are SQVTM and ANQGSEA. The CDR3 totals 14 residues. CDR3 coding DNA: TGCAGTGTTGTGGCCGGGACAGTGCTAGGTACGCAGTATTTT. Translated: CSVVAGTVLGTQYF.

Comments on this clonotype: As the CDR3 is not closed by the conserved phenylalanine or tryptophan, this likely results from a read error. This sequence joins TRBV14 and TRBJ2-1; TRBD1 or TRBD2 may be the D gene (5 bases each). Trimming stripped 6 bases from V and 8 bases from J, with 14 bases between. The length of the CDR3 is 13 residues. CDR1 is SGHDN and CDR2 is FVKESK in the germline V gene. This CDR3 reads CASSPGARDEQFS. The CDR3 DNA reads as TGTGCCAGCAGTCCCGGGGCTCGGGATGAGCAGTTCTCC.